The entry that follows covers one TCR beta chain sequence. V lost 7 bases, J lost 6 bases, and 5 bases stayed unmatched. CDR1 and CDR2 from the germline V gene are SGDLS and YYNGEE. The CDR3 length is 13 residues. The data were obtained in a study of blood T cell repertoires in COVID-19. Whole-study context: There were acute and convalescent COVID-19 samples, and they came from the United States, Italy and Spain. The analysed material was cDNA or gDNA that came from T cells, B-cell-depleted T cells, or PBMCs.

Either two negative PCRs, clearance, or symptom resolution qualified Cohort 3 donors as recovered. Sequencing was performed with immunoSEQ multiplex PCR; in TCRdb, only in-frame clones are kept and a portion is missing. The sample carries more than 300,000 clones, more than 75% recorded once. The V gene is TRBV9, the J gene TRBJ1-5, with 9 bases matching TRBD1. The sample comprised PBMCs or T cells enriched from blood (not recorded which). The sequence was obtained from a woman in her late teens or twenties who had recovered from COVID-19. Here the CDR3 DNA reads TGTGCCAGCGGGACAGGGTGGAGTCAGCCCCAGCATTTT. It specifies CASGTGWSQPQHF.